This T cell receptor (beta chain) was recorded in a study of blood T cell repertoires in COVID-19 (dated by TCRdb to 2018 to 2020). About the study as a whole: Samples covering the acute and convalescent phases of COVID-19 were provided by collaborators in the United States, Italy and Spain. The material from the prospective study consisted of cDNA or gDNA derived from T cells, B-cell-depleted T cells, or PBMCs. The repertoires were made available in a free public database intended to serve as a resource for research on the immune response to SARS-CoV-2. Sample metadata almost always included a de-identified subject ID, COVID-19 status, age in years and sex. Samples were obtained from the ongoing ImmuneRACE study (first 160 participants) and from over a thousand subjects provided by 6 global collaborators. The dataset comprised deeply sampled blood TCRbeta repertoires from subjects exposed to, actively infected with, or recovered from COVID-19. Where HLA class I and class II types were available, the types were taken from metadata supplied by the sample provider, not from assay-based typing. General findings and caveats noted by the study authors: The quantity of clinical and demographic metadata differed by source and by participant and was supplied without curation.

Whole blood was collected in K2EDTA tubes by collaborating institutions according to the institutions' own protocols. For TCRbeta analysis, collaborators shipped samples in one of three forms: frozen whole blood, isolated PBMCs, or DNA extracted from either of those sample types. Points on this clone: What antigen it recognizes has not been identified. The record has no base qualities; no much larger clone is one base away.

TCRbeta CDR3 regions were amplified from genomic DNA using the immunoSEQ Assay, a bias-controlled multiplex PCR. The paper's data handling went like this. The number of nucleated cells in each sample was estimated by amplification of reference gene primers within the assay. To quantify the absolute abundance of each unique TCRbeta CDR3 rearrangement, sequence reads were collapsed and filtered. For each sample, productive Simpson clonality was calculated as the square root of Simpson's diversity index over productive rearrangements. TCRdb took over this immuneACCESS table, retaining in-frame rearrangements with V and J assigned. Such tables are incomplete; in checked studies, under half of the missing clones stem from an unresolved V gene, and the remainder is unexplained. V and J calls plus clone size are reproduced from that table; the DNA served to infer D and trimming. The sample table records about 160,000 clones; roughly 90% of these occur just once. The ten largest account for approximately 2.9% of the sample.

The CDR3 covers 15 residues, taking in both the cysteine and the phenylalanine. This entry keeps only the CDR3 DNA: 45 bases, framed from base 1. Deletion took 2 bases off V and 0 bases off J, with a span of 8 bases between the germline ends. CDR1 and CDR2 are drawn from the germline V gene (reference sequence): MNHNY, SVGAGI. The rearrangement combines TRBV6-6 with TRBJ1-3, with no reliable assignment of the D segment. This clonotype was sampled from a man aged 55 to 70 with acute or convalescent COVID-19. The sample taken for sequencing was peripheral blood. The sequenced DNA: TGTGCCAGCAGTTACGACTCAAACTCTGGAAACACCATATATTTT. The encoded protein is CASSYDSNSGNTIYF.